This passage covers 15 T cell receptor beta chains from one sample sequenced in a study of T cell repertoires in ileal Crohn's disease. Repertoires were generated with immunoSEQ multiplex PCR, while TCRdb's copy carries only in-frame clones and drops some. Here the sample spans under 9,000 clones, 84% being singletons. The sample taken for sequencing was ileal tissue. The receptors come from an adult with Crohn's disease.

This chain links TRBV2 with TRBJ2-3, with a tentative D call TRBD2 (6 bases). The CDR3 is 13 residues long. Germline CDR1 and CDR2: SNHLY and FYNNEI. Trimming stripped 5 bases from V and 1 base from J, with 7 bases between. This CDR3 reads CASSSGRTDTQYF. The CDR3, as DNA: TGTGCCAGCAGTAGCGGGCGCACAGATACGCAGTATTTT.

V usage is TRBV19 and J usage is TRBJ2-1, with 8 bases that match TRBD2. With 7 bases clipped from V and 6 bases from J, the junction kept 17 bases outside the gene matches. Per the germline V gene, CDR1 is LNHDA and CDR2 is SQIVND (reference sequence). The CDR3 runs 17 residues. Here the CDR3 reads CASTGGVAGYSPNEQFF. The DNA for the CDR3 is TGTGCCAGTACGGGTGGGGTAGCGGGATATTCCCCCAATGAGCAGTTCTTC.

V usage is TRBV28 and J usage is TRBJ1-4; D is uncertain. From germline, CDR1 is MDHEN and CDR2 SYDVKM. The CDR3 consists of 14 residues. V lost 8 bases and J lost 0, with 10 bases in between. The CDR3, as DNA: TGTGCCAGCGGTAACAGTGCAACTAATGAAAAACTGTTTTTT. Protein: CASGNSATNEKLFF.

The CDR3 nucleotides are TGTGCCAGCAGCCCTCTTGGACAGGGTAAAAAAGAGACCCAGTACTTC. It encodes CASSPLGQGKKETQYF. The V and J genes are TRBV12-1 and TRBJ2-5; the tabulated D call, TRBD1, remains unverified against the DNA. TRBV12-1 is classified as a pseudogene. The CDR3 totals 16 residues.

The rearrangement uses TRBV19 and TRBJ2-3; 8 positions match TRBD2. The CDR3 length is 14 residues. The trim removed 5 bases at V and 5 bases at J, leaving 6 bases unmatched. CDR1 is LNHDA and CDR2 is SQIVND in the germline V gene (reference sequence). CDR3 bases: TGTGCCAGTAGTCCCCCGGGAGGGGTAGATACGCAGTATTTT. Translating gives CASSPPGGVDTQYF.

The CDR3 loop reads CATSRDMPERSNQPQHF. The CDR3 coding sequence is TGTGCCACCAGCAGAGATATGCCGGAGAGGAGCAATCAGCCCCAGCATTTT. This rearrangement joins TRBV15 to TRBJ1-5; D not certain. The CDR3 totals 17 residues. Per germline, CDR1 LNHNV and CDR2 YYDKDF (reference sequence). V was trimmed by 0 bases and J by 1 base, leaving 13 bases between them.

The chain couples TRBV30 to TRBJ1-5, with TRBD1 as a possible D gene (6 bases). This CDR3 region has 13 residues. V lost 5 bases and J 6 bases, leaving 14 bases between the germline ends. From germline, CDR1 is GTSNPN and CDR2 SVGIG (reference sequence). The CDR3 region has the DNA TGTGCCTGGGATACAGGGCACGGTCAGCCCCAGCATTTT. This translates into CAWDTGHGQPQHF. The complete variable domain, with remaining parts taken from reference TRBV30 and TRBJ1-5, reads SQTIHQWPATLVQPVGSPLSLECTVEGTSNPNLYWYRQAAGRGLQLLFYSVGIGQISSEVPQNLSASRPQDRQFILSSKKLLLSDSGFYLCAWDTGHGQPQHFGDGTRLSIL.

The genes are TRBV7-8 and TRBJ2-7, with D perhaps TRBD1 (6 bases). Trimming cost V 1 base and J 4 bases, with 14 bases left between them. The CDR3 loop spans 15 amino acids. The germline CDR1 and CDR2 sequences are SGHVS and FQNEAQ. Written as DNA, the CDR3 is TGTGCCAGCAGCTTAGGTGGGACACCAGGTTACGAGCAGTACTTC. Translation gives CASSLGGTPGYEQYF. Full variable domain (rest looked up from reference TRBV7-8 and TRBJ2-7): GAGVSQSPRYKVAKRGQDVALRCDPISGHVSLFWYQQALGQGPEFLTYFQNEAQLDKSGLPSDRFFAERPEGSVSTLKIQRTQQEDSAVYLCASSLGGTPGYEQYFGPGTRLTVT.

V gene TRBV27 combines with J gene TRBJ1-2; D is ambiguous. Deletions cut 3 bases from V and 4 bases from J, with 12 bases between. Germline-derived CDR1 and CDR2 are MNHEY and SMNVEV (reference sequence). The CDR3 is made up of 14 amino acids. DNA for the CDR3: TGTGCCAGCAGTTTTCGGGCGGGGAGCTATGGCTACACCTTC. It specifies CASSFRAGSYGYTF.

This clone occurred a few times. The genes are TRBV27 and TRBJ2-7; a weak D match, TRBD2 (5 bases). Germline V gene sequence: CDR1 MNHEY, CDR2 SMNVEV (reference sequence). This CDR3 contains 16 residues. V was clipped by 3 bases and J by 2 bases, with 17 bases between them. CDR3: CASSFGRGPRAYEQYF. Here the CDR3 DNA reads TGTGCCAGCAGTTTTGGTAGAGGACCGAGGGCCTACGAGCAGTACTTC.

This chain connects TRBV27 to TRBJ2-7, with TRBD2 as a possible D gene (6 bases). This CDR3 spans 14 amino acids. Germline V gene sequence: CDR1 MNHEY, CDR2 SMNVEV (reference sequence). The CDR3 loop reads CVSRWRDSVYEQYF. The CDR3 DNA sequence: TGTGTCTCAAGATGGAGGGACTCGGTCTACGAGCAGTACTTC.

This clone has just one count. The genes are TRBV6-5 and TRBJ2-7, with 10 bases that match TRBD2. V trimming: 2 bases; J trimming: 2 bases; junction bases outside the gene matches: 3. Germline-derived CDR1 and CDR2 are MNHEY and SVGAGI. The CDR3 is made up of 15 amino acids. CDR3 in DNA: TGTGCCAGCAGTTACGGGCTAGCGGGAGCCTACGAGCAGTACTTC. It translates to CASSYGLAGAYEQYF.

The chain carries TRBV7-2 and TRBJ2-7, with TRBD2 matching 12 bases. Per the germline V gene, CDR1 is SGHTA and CDR2 is FQGNSA. The CDR3 consists of 16 residues. With V trimmed by 5 bases and J by 3 bases, 8 bases remained unmatched. Written as DNA, the CDR3 is TGTGCCAGCAGCCCAGCTAGCGGGAGGGCCAACTACGAGCAGTACTTC. This gives the protein CASSPASGRANYEQYF.

This chain joins TRBV28 and TRBJ1-5; D unresolved. In germline, CDR1 is MDHEN, CDR2 SYDVKM. The V and J ends lost 8 bases and 5 bases respectively, with 10 bases between them. The CDR3 is 12 residues long. CDR3 sequence reads: CASAGTDQPQHF. The CDR3 bases are TGTGCCAGCGCCGGAACAGATCAGCCCCAGCATTTT.

The chain carries TRBV18 and TRBJ1-2, with unresolved D. Germline CDR1 and CDR2: KGHSH and LQKENI. V was clipped by 3 bases and J by 6 bases, with 14 bases between them. The CDR3 is 14 residues long. The CDR3 region has the DNA TGTGCCAGCTCACCTTCCACCGGAGAACATGGCTACACCTTC. This sequence encodes CASSPSTGEHGYTF.